The 11 T cell receptor beta chains below all came from one sample that was sequenced in a study of response to subunit inactivated influenza vaccine (dated by TCRdb to between 2017 and 2018). Receptors were amplified or captured by RT-PCR. Reads for this sample came from an Illumina HiSeq 2500. TCRdb ran its own pipeline on the public reads, namely fastp trimming at Q25 and MiXCR clone calling, and kept in-frame beta chains. Rows matching on CDR3 protein sequence are summarized as one entry with the most common DNA and genes. Recorded for this sample are hundreds of thousands of distinct CDR3 sequences; about 12% of them occurred a single time. The top ten clonotypes cover more than 8.5% of the sample. Source: PBMCs from blood, taken on the day of vaccination. All receptors derive from a man aged 50-60 years who received an inactivated influenza vaccine. Donor details come from another sample of the same person, matched by shared clones.

This clonotype was observed many times. The chain is built from TRBV4-3 and TRBJ2-7; the match to TRBD1 covers 9 bases. Germline V gene lookup returns CDR1 LGHNA and CDR2 YSLEER. The CDR3 runs 17 residues. V shed 2 bases, J shed 5 bases, and the junction held 13 bases outside the gene matches. CDR3 residues: CASSQNVMGTGYHEQYF. The CDR3 DNA follows: TGCGCCAGCAGCCAAAATGTTATGGGGACAGGGTACCACGAGCAGTACTTC.

The chain uses TRBV12-3 or TRBV12-4 and TRBJ2-1; D may be TRBD2 (5 bases). V was shortened by 1 base and J by 4 bases, with 14 bases between the two germline ends. This CDR3 spans 16 amino acids. CDR3 sequence (DNA): TGTGCCAGCAGTTTAGATGGGAGAGGACGGTACAATGAGCAGTTCTTC. This translates into CASSLDGRGRYNEQFF.

This clonotype came up many times. V gene TRBV28 combines with J gene TRBJ2-2; 9 bases are shared with TRBD1. V lost 7 bases to trimming and J lost 3 bases; unmatched junction nucleotides: 6. The germline V gene has CDR1 MDHEN and CDR2 SYDVKM. There are 15 residues in the CDR3. CDR3 in DNA: TGTGCCAGCAAGCGGGACAGGGTATACACCGGGGAGCTGTTTTTT. Amino acid sequence: CASKRDRVYTGELFF. Combining the CDR3 with reference TRBV28 and TRBJ2-2 gives the whole variable domain DVKVTQSSRYLVKRTGEKVFLECVQDMDHENMFWYRQDPGLGLRLIYFSYDVKMKEKGDIPEGYSVSREKKERFSLILESASTNQTSMYLCASKRDRVYTGELFFGEGSRLTVL.

This clonotype was seen at least ten times. The genes are TRBV25-1 and TRBJ2-7, with D possibly TRBD1 on 6 matching bases. CDR1 MGHDK and CDR2 SYGVNS come from the germline V gene. The V end was cut by 6 bases, the J end by 3 bases, with 12 bases between. This CDR3 comprises 13 residues. The CDR3 bases are TGTGCCAGCAGCGACGACAGGAACTACGAGCAGTACTTC. Translation gives CASSDDRNYEQYF.

In its sample, this clonotype was seen a few times. The CDR3 loop is CASSLALTGGAYEQYF. The DNA of the CDR3 is TGTGCCAGCAGCTTAGCGCTGACAGGGGGCGCCTACGAGCAGTACTTC. The chain is built from TRBV7-2 and TRBJ2-7, with TRBD1 matching 10 bases. Per germline, CDR1 SGHTA and CDR2 FQGNSA. The CDR3 extends over 16 amino acids. After removal of 0 bases from V and 2 bases from J, the junction contained 4 bases not matched to a gene.

The chain recombines TRBV12-3 or TRBV12-4 with TRBJ2-5; no firm D call. The V and J ends lost 6 bases and 1 base respectively, with 12 bases between them. The CDR3 is 14 amino acids. In DNA, the CDR3 is TGTGCCAGCAGCCCTACCACAACCCAAGAGACCCAGTACTTC. It translates to CASSPTTTQETQYF.

Ten or more counts support this clonotype. The CDR3 bases are TGCGCCAGCAGCCTACGGACAGGATATAATTCACCCCTCCACTTT. The encoded protein is CASSLRTGYNSPLHF. This sequence joins TRBV4-3 and TRBJ1-6, with 7 positions matching TRBD1. The CDR3 has 15 amino acids. The trim removed 4 bases at V and 4 bases at J, leaving 4 bases unmatched. CDR1 and CDR2 (germline): LGHNA, YSLEER.

In its sample, this clonotype was seen a few times. The V and J genes are TRBV7-2 and TRBJ2-1, with 9 positions matching TRBD2. The CDR3 sequence is 15 residues long. CDR1 is SGHTA and CDR2 is FQGNSA in the germline V gene. The ends lost 2 bases at V and 7 bases at J; junction bases unmatched: 6. As DNA, the CDR3 is TGTGCCAGCAGCTTAATGGCGGGGGGGCAGAATGAGCAGTTCTTC. Its translation is CASSLMAGGQNEQFF.

Details on this clonotype: This may be a read error, as it is one base from a much larger clone. The chain couples TRBV27 to TRBJ2-1; D possibly corresponds to TRBD2 (6 bases). CDR1 is MNHEY and CDR2 is SMNVEV in the germline V gene (reference sequence). Trimming cost V 1 base and J 1 base, with 8 bases left between them. This CDR3 has 15 amino acids. CDR3 coding DNA: TGTGCCAGCAGTTTATACGGGAGATCCTACAATGAGCAGTTCTTC. Protein sequence: CASSLYGRSYNEQFF.

This clonotype showed up many times. The chain recombines TRBV5-1 with TRBJ1-1; D gene uncertain. Germline V CDR1 and CDR2: SGHRS, YFSETQ. Trimming stripped 0 bases from V and 5 bases from J, with 11 bases between. CDR3 length: 14 amino acids. CDR3 coding DNA: TGCGCCAGCAGCTTGGGCGGGGAGGGAACTGAAGCTTTCTTT. It specifies CASSLGGEGTEAFF.

This clonotype was detected many times. This sequence joins TRBV7-2 and TRBJ2-3, with a tentative D call TRBD2 (6 bases). This CDR3 is 16 amino acids long. V lost 3 bases and J 3 bases, leaving 16 bases between the germline ends. The V gene's germline CDR1 is SGHTA and CDR2 FQGNSA. CDR3 region: CASSFPGDDWTDTQYF. CDR3 sequence (DNA): TGTGCCAGCAGCTTCCCGGGAGACGATTGGACAGATACGCAGTATTTT.